The T cell receptor (beta chain) under discussion was sequenced for a study of cytomegalovirus exposure and HLA in healthy donors. Study-level points and caveats: The presence/absence work took it that sequencing depth was about the same across donors. Cytomegalovirus status was reportedly diagnosed by the classifier with high sensitivity and specificity.

V trimming: 1 base; J trimming: 2 bases; junction bases outside the gene matches: 5. The CDR3 spans 15 residues. Germline V CDR1 and CDR2: MGHRA, YSYEKL. Worth noting for this clone: What it binds is unknown.

Though nominally healthy at sampling, donors likely had unrecorded immune exposures. This PCR relied on a set of 60 Vbeta primers and 13 Jbeta primers. The protocol was immunoSEQ multiplex PCR, while the TCRdb copy is restricted to in-frame clones and leaves out a portion. In the table there are 84,000 or so clones, more than 60% of which are singletons. Sequenced input: PBMCs. The origin of this receptor is a human donor in good health. The chain uses TRBV4-1 and TRBJ2-7, with 7 bases fitting TRBD2. As DNA, the CDR3 is TGCGCCAGCAGCCAAGTGGGGGGGATCGCCTACGAGCAGTACTTC. Translation gives CASSQVGGIAYEQYF.